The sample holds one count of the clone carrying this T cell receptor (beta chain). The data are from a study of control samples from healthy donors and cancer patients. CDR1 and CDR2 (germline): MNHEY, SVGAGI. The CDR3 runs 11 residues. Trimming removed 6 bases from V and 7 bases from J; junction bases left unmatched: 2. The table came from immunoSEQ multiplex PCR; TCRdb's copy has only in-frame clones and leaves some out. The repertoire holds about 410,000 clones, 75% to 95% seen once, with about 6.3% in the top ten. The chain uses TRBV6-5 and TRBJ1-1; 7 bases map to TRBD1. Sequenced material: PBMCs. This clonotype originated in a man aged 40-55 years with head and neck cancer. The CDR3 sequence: CASSRDSEAFF. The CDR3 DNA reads TGTGCCAGCAGCCGGGACAGTGAAGCTTTCTTT.